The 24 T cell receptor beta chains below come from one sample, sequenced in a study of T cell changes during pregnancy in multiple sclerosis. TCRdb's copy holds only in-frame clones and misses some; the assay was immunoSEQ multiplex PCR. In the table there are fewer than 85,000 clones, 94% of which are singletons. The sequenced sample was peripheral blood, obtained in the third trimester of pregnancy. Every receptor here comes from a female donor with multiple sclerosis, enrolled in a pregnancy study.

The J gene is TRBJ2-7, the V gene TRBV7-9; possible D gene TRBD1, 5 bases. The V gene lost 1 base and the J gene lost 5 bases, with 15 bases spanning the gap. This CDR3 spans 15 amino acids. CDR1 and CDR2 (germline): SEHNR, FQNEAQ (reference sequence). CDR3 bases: TGTGCCAGCAGCTTAGTACGTAGGGGTCGGGACGAGCAGTACTTC. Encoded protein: CASSLVRRGRDEQYF.

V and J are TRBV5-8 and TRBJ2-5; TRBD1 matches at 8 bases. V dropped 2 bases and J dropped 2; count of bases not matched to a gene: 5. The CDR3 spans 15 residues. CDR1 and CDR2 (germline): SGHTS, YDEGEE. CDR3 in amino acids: CASSFGRTGQETQYF. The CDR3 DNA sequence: TGTGCCAGCAGCTTTGGGCGGACAGGGCAAGAGACCCAGTACTTC.

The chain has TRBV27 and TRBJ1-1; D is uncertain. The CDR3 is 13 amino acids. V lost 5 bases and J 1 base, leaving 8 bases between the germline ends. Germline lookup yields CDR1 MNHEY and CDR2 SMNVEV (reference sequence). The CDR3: CASSVGQNTEAFF. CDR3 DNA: TGTGCCAGCAGTGTGGGCCAGAACACTGAAGCTTTCTTT.

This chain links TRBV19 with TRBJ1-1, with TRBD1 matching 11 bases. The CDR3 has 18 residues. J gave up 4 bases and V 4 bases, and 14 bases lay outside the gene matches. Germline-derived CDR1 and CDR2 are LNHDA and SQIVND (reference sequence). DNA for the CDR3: TGTGCCAGTAGTACCATCTACCGGACAGGGGGCAGCTTCACTGAAGCTTTCTTT. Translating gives CASSTIYRTGGSFTEAFF.

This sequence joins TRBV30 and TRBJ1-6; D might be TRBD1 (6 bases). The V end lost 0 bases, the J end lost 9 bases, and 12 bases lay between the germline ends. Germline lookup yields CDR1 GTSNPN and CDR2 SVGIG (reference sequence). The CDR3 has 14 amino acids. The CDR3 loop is CAWSVWTEGSPLHF. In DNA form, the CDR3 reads TGTGCCTGGAGTGTTTGGACAGAGGGTTCACCCCTCCACTTT.

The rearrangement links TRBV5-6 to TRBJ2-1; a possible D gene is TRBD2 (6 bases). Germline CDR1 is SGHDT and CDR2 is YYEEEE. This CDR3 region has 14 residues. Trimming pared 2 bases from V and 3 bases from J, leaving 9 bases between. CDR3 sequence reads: CASSLLANYNEQFF. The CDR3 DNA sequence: TGTGCCAGCAGCTTACTAGCAAACTACAATGAGCAGTTCTTC.

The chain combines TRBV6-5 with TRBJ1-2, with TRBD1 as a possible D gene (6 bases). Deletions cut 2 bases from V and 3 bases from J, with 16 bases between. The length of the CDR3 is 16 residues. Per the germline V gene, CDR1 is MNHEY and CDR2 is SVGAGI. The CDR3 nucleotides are TGTGCCAGCAGTTACGGCGGGGGCGGCTATGACTATGGCTACACCTTC. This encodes CASSYGGGGYDYGYTF.

CDR3 nucleotide sequence: TGCGCCAGCAGCTTGGCGCCCCAGGGGAACACTGAAGCTTTCTTT. As protein: CASSLAPQGNTEAFF. The V call is TRBV5-1, the J call TRBJ1-1, with a tentative D call TRBD1 (5 bases). V was cut by 0 bases and J by 1 base, with 10 bases left in between. The CDR3 is 15 residues long. Germline CDR1 SGHRS, CDR2 YFSETQ.

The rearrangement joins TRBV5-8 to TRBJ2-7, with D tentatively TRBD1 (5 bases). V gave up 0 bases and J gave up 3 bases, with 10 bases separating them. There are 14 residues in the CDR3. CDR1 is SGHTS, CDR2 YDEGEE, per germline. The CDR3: CASSLVPGNYEQYF. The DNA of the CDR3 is TGTGCCAGCAGCTTGGTCCCAGGGAACTACGAGCAGTACTTC.

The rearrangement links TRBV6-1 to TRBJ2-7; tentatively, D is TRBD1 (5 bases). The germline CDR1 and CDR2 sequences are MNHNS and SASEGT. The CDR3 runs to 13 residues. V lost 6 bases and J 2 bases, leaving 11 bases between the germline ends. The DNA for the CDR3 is TGTGCCAGCAGGGTGACAGCGACCTACGAGCAGTACTTC. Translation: CASRVTATYEQYF.

This chain's CDR3 is CASSVLAGVEDTQYF. As DNA, the CDR3 is TGTGCCAGCAGCGTCCTAGCGGGGGTCGAAGATACGCAGTATTTT. The rearrangement joins TRBV7-3 to TRBJ2-3; TRBD2 matches at 10 bases. This CDR3 spans 15 amino acids. The V segment lost 5 bases and the J segment 5 bases; nucleotides outside the gene matches: 7. Germline CDR1 reads SGHTA; CDR2 reads FQGTGA.

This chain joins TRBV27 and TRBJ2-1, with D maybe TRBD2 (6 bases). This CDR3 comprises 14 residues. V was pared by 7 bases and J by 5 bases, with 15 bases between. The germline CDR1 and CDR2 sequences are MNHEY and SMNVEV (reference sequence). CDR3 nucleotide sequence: TGTGCCAGCACCCACGGGGGTCCCCACAATGAGCAGTTCTTC. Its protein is CASTHGGPHNEQFF.

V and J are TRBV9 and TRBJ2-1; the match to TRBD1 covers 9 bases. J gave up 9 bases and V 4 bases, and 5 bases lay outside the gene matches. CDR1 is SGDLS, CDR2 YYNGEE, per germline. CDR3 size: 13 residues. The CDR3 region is CASSPGQGFEQFF. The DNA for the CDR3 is TGTGCCAGCAGCCCGGGACAGGGTTTTGAGCAGTTCTTC.

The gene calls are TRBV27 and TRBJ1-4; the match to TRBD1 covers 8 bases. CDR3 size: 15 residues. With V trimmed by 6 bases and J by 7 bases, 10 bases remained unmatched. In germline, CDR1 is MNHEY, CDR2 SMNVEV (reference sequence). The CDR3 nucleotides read TGTGCCAGCAGCACTACCAGGGGGCGTAGTGAAAAACTGTTTTTT. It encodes CASSTTRGRSEKLFF. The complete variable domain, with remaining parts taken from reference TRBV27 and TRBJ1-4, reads EAQVTQNPRYLITVTGKKLTVTCSQNMNHEYMSWYRQDPGLGLRQIYYSMNVEVTDKGDVPEGYKVSRKEKRNFPLILESPSPNQTSLYFCASSTTRGRSEKLFFGSGTQLSVL.

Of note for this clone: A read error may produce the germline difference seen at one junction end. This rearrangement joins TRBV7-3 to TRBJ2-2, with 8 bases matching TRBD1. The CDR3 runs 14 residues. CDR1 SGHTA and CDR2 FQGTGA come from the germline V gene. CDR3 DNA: TGTGCCAGTAAACGGGACAGGACGACCGGGGAGCTATTTTTT. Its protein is CASKRDRTTGELFF.

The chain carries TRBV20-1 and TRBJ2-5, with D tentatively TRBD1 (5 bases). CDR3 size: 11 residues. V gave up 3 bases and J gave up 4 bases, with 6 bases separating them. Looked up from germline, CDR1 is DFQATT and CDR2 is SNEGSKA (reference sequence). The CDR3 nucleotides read TGCAGTGCTAGCCAGGGAGAGACCCAGTACTTC. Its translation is CSASQGETQYF.

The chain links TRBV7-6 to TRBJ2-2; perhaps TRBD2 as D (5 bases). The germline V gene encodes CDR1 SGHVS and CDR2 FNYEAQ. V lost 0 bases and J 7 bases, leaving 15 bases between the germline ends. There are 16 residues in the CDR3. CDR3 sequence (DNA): TGTGCCAGCAGCTTAGCCTGGACTGGAAAAGACGGGGAGCTGTTTTTT. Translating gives CASSLAWTGKDGELFF. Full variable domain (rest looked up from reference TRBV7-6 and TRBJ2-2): GAGVSQSPRYKVTKRGQDVALRCDPISGHVSLYWYRQALGQGPEFLTYFNYEAQQDKSGLPNDRFSAERPEGSISTLTIQRTEQRDSAMYRCASSLAWTGKDGELFFGEGSRLTVL.

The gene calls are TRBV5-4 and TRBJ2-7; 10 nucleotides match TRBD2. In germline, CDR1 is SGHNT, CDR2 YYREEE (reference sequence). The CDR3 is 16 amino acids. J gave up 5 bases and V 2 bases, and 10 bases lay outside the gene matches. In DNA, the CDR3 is TGTGCCAGCAGCTTTACCGGGACTAGCGTCTTACACGAGCAGTACTTC. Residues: CASSFTGTSVLHEQYF. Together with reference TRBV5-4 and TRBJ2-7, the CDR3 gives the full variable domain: ETGVTQSPTHLIKTRGQQVTLRCSSQSGHNTVSWYQQALGQGPQFIFQYYREEENGRGNFPPRFSGLQFPNYSSELNVNALELDDSALYLCASSFTGTSVLHEQYFGPGTRLTVT.

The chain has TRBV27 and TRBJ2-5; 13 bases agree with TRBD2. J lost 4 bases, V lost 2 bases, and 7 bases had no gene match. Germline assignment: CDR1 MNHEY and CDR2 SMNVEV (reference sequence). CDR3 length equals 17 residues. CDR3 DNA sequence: TGTGCCAGCAGTTTACTACTAGCGGGGGGGCCTGCAGAGACCCAGTACTTC. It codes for CASSLLLAGGPAETQYF.

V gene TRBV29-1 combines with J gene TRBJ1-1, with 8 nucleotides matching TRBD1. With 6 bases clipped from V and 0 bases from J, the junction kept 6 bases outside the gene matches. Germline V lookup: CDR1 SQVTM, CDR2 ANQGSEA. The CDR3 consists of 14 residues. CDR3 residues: CSVNGQGLNTEAFF. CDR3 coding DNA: TGCAGCGTCAACGGACAGGGTTTGAACACTGAAGCTTTCTTT.

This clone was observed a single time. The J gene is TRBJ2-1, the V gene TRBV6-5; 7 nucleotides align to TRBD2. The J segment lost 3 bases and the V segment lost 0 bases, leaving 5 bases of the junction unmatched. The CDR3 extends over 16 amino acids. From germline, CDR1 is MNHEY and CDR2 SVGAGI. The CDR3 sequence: CASSYSAGEHYNEQFF. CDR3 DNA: TGTGCCAGCAGTTACTCGGCGGGGGAGCACTACAATGAGCAGTTCTTC.

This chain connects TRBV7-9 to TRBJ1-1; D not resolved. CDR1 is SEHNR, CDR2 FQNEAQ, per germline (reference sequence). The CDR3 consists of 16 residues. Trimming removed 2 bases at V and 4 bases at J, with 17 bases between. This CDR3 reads CASSLYGSNAGTEAFF. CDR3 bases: TGTGCCAGCAGCTTATATGGCAGCAATGCGGGCACTGAAGCTTTCTTT.

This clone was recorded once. The CDR3 DNA reads TGCGCCAGCAGCCCGGAGGGGAGTGAGCAGTTCTTC. Its translation: CASSPEGSEQFF. This chain uses TRBV5-1 with TRBJ2-1; the D gene is possibly TRBD2 (6 bases). Germline CDR1 is SGHRS and CDR2 is YFSETQ. The CDR3 sequence is 12 residues long. Trimming left V 4 bases short and J 9 bases short, with 11 bases between.

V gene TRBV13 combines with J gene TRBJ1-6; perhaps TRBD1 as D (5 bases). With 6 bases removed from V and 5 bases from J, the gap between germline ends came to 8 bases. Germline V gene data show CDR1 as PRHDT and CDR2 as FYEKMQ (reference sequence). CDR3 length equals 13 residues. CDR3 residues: CASRETDNSPLHF. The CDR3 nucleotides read TGTGCCAGCAGAGAGACAGATAATTCACCCCTCCACTTT.